This T cell receptor beta chain was found in a study of early stage breast cancer tumors. Background on the study: About 70% of the 16 invasive tumors were ER+, PR+ and HER2-. Notes on the study in general: Blood repertoires resembled normal breast more than tumor.

Produced via immunoSEQ multiplex PCR; TCRdb's table is partial and in-frame only. The sample consists of some 24,000 clones, about two thirds of them appearing once. The trim removed 2 bases at V and 8 bases at J, leaving 5 bases unmatched. The CDR3 runs 13 residues. Germline values: CDR1 SGHNT, CDR2 YENEEA. About 19-50 mg of tumor tissue was diced per sample. The sample holds one count of this clone. Its specificity is not known. Specimen: breast tumor tissue. The sequence derives from a person between 60 and 69 years old with breast cancer. The chain links TRBV11-3 to TRBJ1-2, with 7 bases fitting TRBD1. CDR3 nucleotides: TGTGCCAGCAGCTTACAGGGACAGTACGGCTACACCTTC. This translates into CASSLQGQYGYTF.